Listed here are 22 T cell receptor beta chains from one sample, sequenced in a study of early T cells in non-severe SARS-CoV-2 infection (TCRdb year 2021). The protocol used for the library was 5' RACE. The sample was run on a NextSeq 500. TCRdb passed the public sequencing reads through fastp at Q25 and MiXCR, retaining productive beta sequences. For every CDR3 protein sequence, its rows merge into one entry that carries the most common genes and DNA. The sample table records some 96,000 distinct CDR3 sequences; about 13% of these occur just once. 2% to 2.5% of the sample comes from the top ten. The sequenced sample consisted of whole blood. Receptors were obtained from an adult who was a healthcare worker with PCR-confirmed SARS-CoV-2 infection or an uninfected control (not recorded which).

This clonotype was seen a few times. The V call is TRBV12-3 or TRBV12-4, the J call TRBJ2-1; D perhaps matches TRBD1 (5 bases). The CDR3 is 13 residues long. The V end was cut by 2 bases, the J end by 8 bases, with 10 bases between. This chain's CDR3 is CASSLQGRDEQFF. DNA for the CDR3: TGTGCCAGCAGTTTACAGGGTAGGGATGAGCAGTTCTTC.

This clonotype was detected ten times or more. The rearrangement links TRBV4-2 to TRBJ1-6, with D unresolved. The CDR3 is made up of 16 amino acids. Trimming removed 0 bases from V and 10 bases from J, with 16 bases in between. In germline, CDR1 is LGHNA, CDR2 YNFKEQ. The CDR3 coding sequence is TGTGCCAGCAGCCAAGATGGGAACAGCTACCCCTCACCCCTCCACTTT. As protein: CASSQDGNSYPSPLHF.

In its sample, this clonotype was seen many times. The rearrangement links TRBV3-1 to TRBJ2-5; D ambiguous. The germline V and J ends were trimmed by 4 bases and 3 bases, with 9 bases remaining between them. This CDR3 comprises 13 residues. The V gene's germline CDR1 is LGHDT and CDR2 YNNKEL (reference sequence). The CDR3 protein is CASSRIRKETQYF. CDR3 sequence (DNA): TGTGCCAGCAGCCGGATTCGAAAAGAGACCCAGTACTTC.

This clonotype was found a few times. The V gene is TRBV3-1, the J gene TRBJ2-7, with no clear D. The V gene's germline CDR1 is LGHDT and CDR2 YNNKEL (reference sequence). Trimming left V 1 base short and J 5 bases short, with 9 bases between. The CDR3 runs 13 residues. This CDR3 is CASSQVPSHEQYF. The CDR3 coding sequence is TGTGCCAGCAGCCAAGTCCCTTCACACGAGCAGTACTTC.

The J gene is TRBJ2-7, the V gene TRBV5-6; D may be TRBD2 (6 bases). The ends were cut back, 1 base at V and 1 base at J, with 9 bases in the middle. The CDR3 extends over 14 amino acids. The germline V gene has CDR1 SGHDT and CDR2 YYEEEE. The CDR3 region has the DNA TGTGCCAGCAGCTTGACGGGGGAGTCCTACGAGCAGTACTTC. Translated: CASSLTGESYEQYF.

This clonotype was found many times. CDR3 in DNA: TGTGCCACCAGTGATAGCGGGGACAGGACCGGGCAATATGGCTACACCTTC. Residues: CATSDSGDRTGQYGYTF. The V call is TRBV24-1, the J call TRBJ1-2, with 8 bases that match TRBD1. This CDR3 spans 17 amino acids. Germline trimming cut 3 bases from V and 5 bases from J; bases unmatched to any gene: 13. Per germline, CDR1 KGHDR and CDR2 SFDVKD.

A few counts support this clonotype. The chain combines TRBV12-3 or TRBV12-4 with TRBJ2-6; D is uncertain. This CDR3 contains 16 residues. Trimming pared 10 bases from V and 0 bases from J, leaving 16 bases between. CDR3: CATRPGMSSGANVLTF. The CDR3, as DNA: TGTGCCACCAGACCCGGTATGAGCTCTGGGGCCAACGTCCTGACTTTC.

The genes are TRBV29-1 and TRBJ2-3, with D possibly being TRBD1 (6 bases). The germline V gene encodes CDR1 SQVTM and CDR2 ANQGSEA. The CDR3 length is 13 residues. Deletions cut 3 bases from V and 3 bases from J, with 10 bases between. Written as DNA, the CDR3 is TGCAGCGTTGATGGCAGGGGAACAGATACGCAGTATTTT. Its translation is CSVDGRGTDTQYF.

This clonotype was recorded many times. The DNA of the CDR3 is TGTGCCAGCAGCGCCTCGGTTAGCGGGGGGTACAATGAGCAGTTCTTC. Translating gives CASSASVSGGYNEQFF. V and J are TRBV7-6 and TRBJ2-1, with TRBD2 matching 10 bases. Unmatched junction bases numbered 8, after V lost 5 bases and J lost 4 bases. Germline V gene data show CDR1 as SGHVS and CDR2 as FNYEAQ. The CDR3 extends over 16 amino acids. The whole variable domain, remainder taken from reference TRBV7-6 and TRBJ2-1, is GAGVSQSPRYKVTKRGQDVALRCDPISGHVSLYWYRQALGQGPEFLTYFNYEAQQDKSGLPNDRFSAERPEGSISTLTIQRTEQRDSAMYRCASSASVSGGYNEQFFGPGTRLTVL.

This clonotype occurred many times. The chain has TRBV13 and TRBJ2-1, with D perhaps TRBD2 (5 bases). Germline V gives CDR1 PRHDT, CDR2 FYEKMQ (reference sequence). The CDR3 is 17 amino acids. V was trimmed by 5 bases and J by 3 bases, leaving 20 bases between them. CDR3 bases: TGTGCCAGCAGCCCCACTACCCCTGCGGGTAACTACAATGAGCAGTTCTTC. Amino acid sequence: CASSPTTPAGNYNEQFF.

This clonotype was found many times. This chain connects TRBV6-5 to TRBJ1-1; no reliable D call. The CDR3 has 14 residues. Trimming cost V 2 bases and J 8 bases, with 15 bases left between them. Germline assignment: CDR1 MNHEY and CDR2 SVGAGI. The CDR3, as DNA: TGTGCCAGCAGTTACGGTGGCCTCGTAGGGGAAGCTTTCTTT. Translated: CASSYGGLVGEAFF.

The J gene is TRBJ2-6, the V gene TRBV5-5; possible D gene TRBD1, 6 bases. The CDR3 has 15 residues. Trimming removed 5 bases at V and 6 bases at J, with 15 bases between. The V gene's germline CDR1 is SGHKS and CDR2 YYEKEE (reference sequence). The CDR3 DNA reads as TGTGCCAGCAGACAAGGGGGAACTGAGGCCAACGTCCTGACTTTC. Translated: CASRQGGTEANVLTF.

This clonotype was seen ten or more times. CDR3 region: CASSGTGLHYNSPLHF. DNA for the CDR3: TGTGCCAGTAGTGGGACCGGTCTCCATTATAATTCACCCCTCCACTTT. The rearrangement joins TRBV19 to TRBJ1-6; weak D call: TRBD1 (5 bases). CDR1 and CDR2 from the germline V gene are LNHDA and SQIVND (reference sequence). The V gene lost 5 bases and the J gene lost 4 bases, with 15 bases spanning the gap. This CDR3 comprises 16 residues.

This clonotype turned up a few times. The V and J genes are TRBV7-3 and TRBJ1-1, with 11 positions matching TRBD1. Germline V lookup: CDR1 SGHTA, CDR2 FQGTGA. J was trimmed by 3 bases and V by 4 bases; bases with no gene match: 10. The CDR3 consists of 17 residues. As DNA, the CDR3 is TGTGCCAGCAGCTCAATAACATCGGGACAGGGGGACACTGAAGCTTTCTTT. This encodes CASSSITSGQGDTEAFF.

The V call is TRBV7-2, the J call TRBJ2-1; D remains ambiguous. This CDR3 is built from 14 residues. Looked up from germline, CDR1 is SGHTA and CDR2 is FQGNSA. V dropped 5 bases and J dropped 3 bases, with 11 bases sitting between them. The CDR3, as DNA: TGTGCCAGCAGCCCAGGATCCTACTACAATGAGCAGTTCTTC. This sequence encodes CASSPGSYYNEQFF. Full variable domain (outside the CDR3, taken from reference TRBV7-2 and TRBJ2-1): GAGVSQSPSNKVTEKGKDVELRCDPISGHTALYWYRQSLGQGLEFLIYFQGNSAPDKSGLPSDRFSAERTGGSVSTLTIQRTQQEDSAVYLCASSPGSYYNEQFFGPGTRLTVL.

The table lists this clonotype with a few counts. The V gene is TRBV12-3 or TRBV12-4, the J gene TRBJ1-6; 8 bases agree with TRBD1. V trimming: 7 bases; J trimming: 4 bases; junction bases outside the gene matches: 6. The CDR3 has 15 amino acids. CDR3 nucleotide sequence: TGTGCCAGCACCGAGACAGGGGCTTATAATTCACCCCTCCACTTT. Its protein is CASTETGAYNSPLHF.

This clonotype was seen ten or more times. This chain joins TRBV18 and TRBJ2-1; TRBD1 agrees at 10 bases. V dropped 8 bases and J dropped 6; count of bases not matched to a gene: 7. CDR3 length equals 14 residues. Germline assignment: CDR1 KGHSH and CDR2 LQKENI. CDR3 residues: CASQTGTGANEQFF. For the CDR3, the DNA is TGTGCCAGCCAGACCGGGACAGGGGCCAATGAGCAGTTCTTC.

V and J are TRBV29-1 and TRBJ2-1; no reliable D call. The CDR3 contains 12 residues. CDR1 and CDR2 (germline): SQVTM, ANQGSEA. Between the trimmed V and J ends, which lost 5 bases and 8 bases, there was a span of 13 bases. CDR3 sequence (DNA): TGCAGCGTTACAACCGTAAGGGATGAGCAGTTCTTC. Its translation: CSVTTVRDEQFF.

In its sample, this clonotype was seen many times. CDR3 in DNA: TGTGCCAGCAGCCCCCCCCCGAACTACGAGCAGTACTTC. This codes for CASSPPPNYEQYF. This chain uses TRBV7-8 with TRBJ2-7; D is uncertain. The V end lost 5 bases, the J end lost 3 bases, and 11 bases lay between the germline ends. The CDR3 totals 13 residues. Germline V gives CDR1 SGHVS, CDR2 FQNEAQ.

The chain is built from TRBV14 and TRBJ2-2; 8 bases are a match to TRBD2. After removal of 8 bases from V and 7 bases from J, the junction contained 9 bases not matched to a gene. The CDR3 covers 14 residues. Per germline, CDR1 SGHDN and CDR2 FVKESK. In DNA, the CDR3 is TGTGCCAGCGGGGGACTAGGATTCGACGGGGAGCTGTTTTTT. Protein product: CASGGLGFDGELFF.

The CDR3: CASSSQYYEQYF. The DNA of the CDR3 is TGTGCCAGCAGTTCCCAGTACTACGAGCAGTACTTC. The rearrangement joins TRBV28 to TRBJ2-7; D not certain. This CDR3 is 12 amino acids long. V was trimmed by 4 bases and J by 3 bases, leaving 7 bases between them. CDR1 and CDR2 (germline): MDHEN, SYDVKM. Looking up the rest from reference TRBV28 and TRBJ2-7 gives the full variable domain: DVKVTQSSRYLVKRTGEKVFLECVQDMDHENMFWYRQDPGLGLRLIYFSYDVKMKEKGDIPEGYSVSREKKERFSLILESASTNQTSMYLCASSSQYYEQYFGPGTRLTVT.

This clonotype was picked up many times. This rearrangement joins TRBV5-1 to TRBJ1-2, with 7 nucleotides matching TRBD1. The germline V gene has CDR1 SGHRS and CDR2 YFSETQ. V trimming: 0 bases; J trimming: 8 bases; junction bases outside the gene matches: 10. This CDR3 comprises 15 residues. The CDR3 is CASSLDGGGARGYTF. The CDR3 DNA sequence: TGCGCCAGCAGCTTGGATGGAGGGGGCGCAAGGGGCTACACCTTC.